This TCR beta chain emerged from a study of blood T cell repertoires in COVID-19. The overall study: Both acute and convalescent COVID-19 samples were obtained from the United States, Italy and Spain. From T cells, B-cell-depleted T cells, or PBMCs came the material, which was cDNA or gDNA.

In the original processing: It was from reference gene primer amplification that nucleated cell counts were estimated. Repertoires were generated with immunoSEQ multiplex PCR, while TCRdb's copy carries only in-frame clones and drops some. V and J calls and clone size are copied from that table; D and trimming were computed from the DNA. This table holds about 220,000 clones, approximately 84% found once. CDR3 length: 12 residues. Germline-derived CDR1 and CDR2 are SNHLY and FYNNEI. V gave up 6 bases and J gave up 9 bases; unmatched junction bases: 2. The sample taken for sequencing was peripheral blood. This receptor was obtained from a man in his forties with active or convalescent COVID-19. V is TRBV2 and J is TRBJ1-6, with 7 bases fitting TRBD1. CDR3 DNA: TGTGCCAGCAGGGCAGGGGGTTCACCCCTCCACTTT. Translation: CASRAGGSPLHF.